These T cell receptor beta chains were read from a single sample in a study of T cells after yellow fever vaccination. TCRdb passed the 5' RACE reads through MiXCR, listing each CDR3 protein once. Among about 360,000 distinct CDR3 sequences listed, approximately 5.7% were seen once. The source material was PBMCs, sampled 5 days after the yellow fever booster vaccination. All receptors come from a man aged 25 to 40 who received the YFV17D yellow fever vaccine. CDR3s include the opening cysteine and the closing phenylalanine or tryptophan. Fields, in order: V gene, CDR3 length, CDR3 protein.

TRBV3-1,16,CASSQDVAEDPYEQYF
TRBV10-3,14,CAIRRDRSNSPLHF
TRBV7-8,14,CASSSSGGTGELFF
TRBV5-1,16,CASSPLPPGPGTEAFF
TRBV20-1,13,CSANPGSGTEAFF
TRBV29-1,15,CSVEQGPTWGNEQFF
TRBV6-1,15,CASIGGRTPQETQYF
TRBV20-1,15,CSAVKLGAPYDEQFF
TRBV11-1,15,CASSLSLAGYNEQFF
TRBV7-2,14,CASSLVPRGDIQYF
TRBV12-2,20,CASLAFPGTSGLLSHNEQFF
TRBV6-6,12,CASSSLGETQYF
TRBV7-2,14,CASRTTGVTGELFF
TRBV10-3,18,CAISESRGLGPGGYEQYF
TRBV28,14,CASSSEGFADTQYF
TRBV7-9,15,CATNVRPGYNSPLHF
TRBV29-1,13,CSVATGIQETQYF
TRBV18,17,CASSQTSGRGAYNEQFF
TRBV4-1,16,CASQMTLAGAYNEQFF
TRBV12-3/TRBV12-4,12,CASSASRWEQYF
TRBV7-8,16,CASSVGSSARTDTQYF
TRBV6-5,15,CASSYNSGDLTEAFF
TRBV20-1,11,CSVKGPGLVLF
TRBV30,12,CAWSGVPVEQFF
TRBV5-4,14,CASSWGTGQETQYF
TRBV7-9,13,CASSSQAAGTQYF
TRBV4-1,15,CASSQALGGPDEQYF
TRBV18,17,CASSPRQPGGSYNEQFF
TRBV14,15,CASSQSRGSSYEQYF
TRBV27,14,CASSLRIGYYGYTF
TRBV7-6,13,CASSLVQGETQYF
TRBV4-2,17,CASSQRLAGLNTGELFF
TRBV7-2,14,CASSFGSTYNEQFF
TRBV15,16,CATSRGSRTTYNEQFF
TRBV7-8,14,CASSLARAPDTQYF
TRBV7-2,15,CASSFYLADDVVQFF
TRBV7-2,15,CASSRGTSGDYEQYF
TRBV20-1,13,CSRPGQSTDTQYF
TRBV2,15,CASSGQLSSYNEQFF
TRBV7-3,14,CASSLGRGAGEQFF
TRBV5-1,15,CASSLSPQGATEAFF
TRBV4-1,16,CASSQDIGLAVNEQFF
TRBV5-5,17,CASSLVLAGTAADIQYF
TRBV12-3/TRBV12-4,16,CASSLLASGSYNEQFF
TRBV29-1,15,CSAGRGVGVYNEQFF